Following are 28 T cell receptor beta chains from one sample sequenced in a study of T cells in Graves' hyperthyroidism and ophthalmopathy. What was amplified from RNA transcripts were TCR beta CDR3 regions. In the first-round RT-PCR of the TCR CDR3, the HTBI primer set was used. TCRdb used MiXCR to reprocess the multiplex PCR reads, holding one entry per CDR3 protein. The table records fewer than 600,000 distinct CDR3 sequences, approximately 15% of them present only once. Input material: blood. Source of these receptors: a woman in her thirties or forties with Graves' hyperthyroidism.

This clonotype appeared many times. J is TRBJ2-5 and V is TRBV28, with a tentative D call TRBD2 (6 bases). The V end lost 5 bases, the J end lost 4 bases, and 17 bases lay between the germline ends. Germline CDR1 and CDR2: MDHEN and SYDVKM. This CDR3 spans 15 amino acids. The CDR3 nucleotides are TGTGCCAGCAGTCCTGAGGACGGGGGAACAGAGACCCAGTACTTC. Its protein is CASSPEDGGTETQYF.

This clonotype was counted at least ten times. The genes are TRBV7-2 and TRBJ2-7; TRBD1 aligns across 8 bases. V was clipped by 4 bases and J by 5 bases; unmatched bases: 13. This CDR3 comprises 16 residues. In germline, CDR1 is SGHTA, CDR2 FQGNSA. CDR3 sequence: CASSSYPGQGVHEQYF. The CDR3 DNA reads TGTGCCAGCAGCTCCTACCCCGGACAGGGCGTCCACGAGCAGTACTTC.

This clonotype occurred many times. The gene calls are TRBV12-3 or TRBV12-4 and TRBJ1-4; 9 bases map to TRBD1. The CDR3 loop spans 16 amino acids. V lost 5 bases to trimming and J lost 8 bases; unmatched junction nucleotides: 12. The CDR3 bases are TGTGCCAGCAGTCCGGTTAAGGGACAGGGAGGGGAAAAACTGTTTTTT. Translated, it gives CASSPVKGQGGEKLFF.

The J gene is TRBJ2-7, the V gene TRBV5-1, with D perhaps TRBD2 (6 bases). The CDR3 runs 15 residues. From germline, CDR1 is SGHRS and CDR2 YFSETQ. Trimming took 0 bases from V and 5 from J, leaving 15 bases between them. CDR3 bases: TGCGCCAGCAGCTTGGCGGGAGCCTGGACCGACGAGCAGTACTTC. Translated: CASSLAGAWTDEQYF.

This clonotype was seen a few times. This chain connects TRBV5-1 to TRBJ2-1, with no clear D. V was cut by 0 bases and J by 8 bases, with 15 bases left in between. The CDR3 is 15 amino acids. Germline CDR1 SGHRS, CDR2 YFSETQ. Written as DNA, the CDR3 is TGCGCCAGCAGCTTGGATCTTATTGGGAATGATGAGCAGTTCTTC. Translating gives CASSLDLIGNDEQFF. The whole variable domain, filled in from reference TRBV5-1 and TRBJ2-1, reads KAGVTQTPRYLIKTRGQQVTLSCSPISGHRSVSWYQQTPGQGLQFLFEYFSETQRNKGNFPGRFSGRQFSNSRSEMNVSTLELGDSALYLCASSLDLIGNDEQFFGPGTRLTVL.

The CDR3 sequence: CASSYGQTGGYTF. CDR3 in DNA: TGTGCCAGCAGTTACGGGCAGACTGGTGGCTACACCTTC. V and J are TRBV6-5 and TRBJ1-2; D is unresolved. This CDR3 region has 13 residues. CDR1 and CDR2 (germline): MNHEY, SVGAGI. Between the trimmed V and J ends, which lost 2 bases and 7 bases, there was a span of 11 bases.

This chain joins TRBV28 and TRBJ1-1, with unresolved D. In germline, CDR1 is MDHEN, CDR2 SYDVKM. The CDR3 consists of 16 residues. Trimming took off 3 bases at V and 1 base at J, with 15 bases between the two ends. The CDR3 region has the DNA TGTGCCAGCAGTTTGTATCTACATTCGGGGAACACTGAAGCTTTCTTT. This sequence encodes CASSLYLHSGNTEAFF.

The chain couples TRBV5-6 to TRBJ2-2; 10 nucleotides agree with TRBD1. This CDR3 spans 15 amino acids. V dropped 6 bases and J dropped 4; count of bases not matched to a gene: 6. Germline lookup yields CDR1 SGHDT and CDR2 YYEEEE. This CDR3 is CASTRTGGITGELFF. The CDR3 DNA sequence: TGTGCCAGCACCCGGACAGGGGGGATCACCGGGGAGCTGTTTTTT.

This clonotype was seen repeatedly, ten times or more. This chain connects TRBV20-1 to TRBJ2-3; TRBD1 agrees at 9 bases. The CDR3 totals 14 residues. The germline V gene has CDR1 DFQATT and CDR2 SNEGSKA (reference sequence). V lost 2 bases, J lost 5 bases, and 5 bases stayed unmatched. The CDR3 sequence: CSARFGTGLDTQYF. CDR3 in DNA: TGCAGTGCTAGATTCGGGACAGGGTTAGATACGCAGTATTTT.

Concerning this clonotype: The junction shows a germline mismatch at one end, possibly a read error. This rearrangement joins TRBV7-2 to TRBJ2-3; the D is unclear. In germline, CDR1 is SGHTA, CDR2 FQGNSA. The CDR3 loop spans 11 amino acids. This chain's CDR3 is CAGSPKDTQYF. In DNA, the CDR3 is TGTGCCGGCAGCCCCAAGGATACGCAGTATTTT.

The J gene is TRBJ1-5, the V gene TRBV6-1; D gene uncertain. This CDR3 is 18 amino acids long. The germline CDR1 and CDR2 sequences are MNHNS and SASEGT. The V gene lost 6 bases and the J gene lost 0 bases, with 21 bases spanning the gap. The CDR3 here is CASSSKLGDFYSNQPQHF. Written as DNA, the CDR3 is TGTGCCAGCAGCTCAAAGCTCGGGGATTTCTATAGCAATCAGCCCCAGCATTTT.

This clonotype appeared a few times. The rearrangement links TRBV5-6 to TRBJ2-2, with TRBD2 matching over 7 bases. The CDR3 extends over 14 amino acids. Per the germline V gene, CDR1 is SGHDT and CDR2 is YYEEEE. V trimming: 6 bases; J trimming: 6 bases; junction bases outside the gene matches: 8. This chain's CDR3 is CASTRAGKAGELFF. The CDR3 DNA follows: TGTGCCAGCACTCGAGCGGGAAAGGCCGGGGAGCTGTTTTTT. Looking up the rest from reference TRBV5-6 and TRBJ2-2 gives the full variable domain: DAGVTQSPTHLIKTRGQQVTLRCSPKSGHDTVSWYQQALGQGPQFIFQYYEEEERQRGNFPDRFSGHQFPNYSSELNVNALLLGDSALYLCASTRAGKAGELFFGEGSRLTVL.

This clonotype appeared many times. CDR3 loop: CSVGSRGPGYEQYF. DNA for the CDR3: TGCAGCGTTGGGTCCAGGGGGCCTGGGTACGAGCAGTACTTC. This chain connects TRBV29-1 to TRBJ2-7; 8 positions match TRBD1. CDR1 and CDR2 from the germline V gene are SQVTM and ANQGSEA. The CDR3 is 14 amino acids. Trimming removed 4 bases from V and 4 bases from J; junction bases left unmatched: 9.

The rearrangement links TRBV7-8 to TRBJ2-2, with D perhaps matching TRBD2 (6 bases). Trimming took off 2 bases at V and 8 bases at J, with 9 bases between the two ends. Looked up from germline, CDR1 is SGHVS and CDR2 is FQNEAQ. There are 13 residues in the CDR3. CDR3 residues: CASSLTGVGELFF. In nucleotides, the CDR3 is TGTGCCAGCAGCTTAACGGGAGTAGGGGAGCTGTTTTTT.

V and J are TRBV11-1 and TRBJ1-1; TRBD1 is a possible D gene (5 bases). Germline V gives CDR1 SGHAT, CDR2 FQDESV (reference sequence). This CDR3 is 15 amino acids long. V was clipped by 1 base and J by 4 bases, with 13 bases between them. Here the CDR3 reads CASSLGWTKTTEAFF. The CDR3 DNA is TGTGCCAGCAGCTTAGGATGGACAAAAACCACTGAAGCTTTCTTT.

Here the CDR3 reads CASSIESQDISNQPQHF. For the CDR3, the DNA is TGTGCCAGTAGTATAGAAAGCCAGGACATTAGCAATCAGCCCCAGCATTTT. This sequence joins TRBV19 and TRBJ1-5, with D perhaps matching TRBD1 (5 bases). The CDR3 length is 17 residues. CDR1 LNHDA and CDR2 SQIVND come from the germline V gene (reference sequence). Trimming shortened V by 0 bases and J by 0 bases, and 12 bases separated the two germline ends.

This sequence joins TRBV28 and TRBJ2-4; 8 bases match TRBD2. Germline values: CDR1 MDHEN, CDR2 SYDVKM. Trimming at V came to 6 bases and at J to 0 bases, leaving 16 bases not matched to a gene. This CDR3 is 19 amino acids long. CDR3 in amino acids: CASSSSGSPRGLAKNIQYF. In nucleotides, the CDR3 is TGTGCCAGCAGCTCAAGCGGGAGTCCGAGGGGACTAGCCAAAAACATTCAGTACTTC.

The chain joins TRBV11-3 to TRBJ2-1; D is perhaps TRBD1 (5 bases). CDR3 size: 15 residues. Trimming left V 5 bases short and J 8 bases short, with 19 bases between. Germline CDR1 and CDR2: SGHNT and YENEEA. The chain's CDR3 is CASSPGLAGRYEQFF. In DNA, the CDR3 is TGTGCCAGCAGCCCGGGTTTAGCAGGGCGGTATGAGCAGTTCTTC.

This clonotype was seen ten or more times. The junction differs from germline at one of its ends, possibly a read error. The chain carries TRBV2 and TRBJ2-7; 7 bases map to TRBD1. This CDR3 contains 15 residues. Per germline, CDR1 SNHLY and CDR2 FYNNEI. The CDR3 reads CASREGQVVTYEQYF. CDR3 coding DNA: TGTGCCAGCAGAGAAGGACAGGTTGTTACCTACGAGCAGTACTTC.

The V call is TRBV28, the J call TRBJ1-4; no clear D. The germline V and J ends were trimmed by 7 bases and 0 bases, with 3 bases remaining between them. The length of the CDR3 is 12 residues. The germline V gene has CDR1 MDHEN and CDR2 SYDVKM. CDR3 DNA sequence: TGTGCCAGCACTGCAACTAATGAAAAACTGTTTTTT. Amino acids: CASTATNEKLFF.

This clonotype was counted ten times or more. The chain has TRBV5-1 and TRBJ2-1; TRBD2 matches 10 bases. From germline, CDR1 is SGHRS and CDR2 YFSETQ. V was pared by 5 bases and J by 8 bases, with 7 bases of the junction left unmatched. CDR3 length equals 14 residues. The CDR3, as DNA: TGCGCCAGCAGGGCTAGCGGGGGTTCGGATGAGCAGTTCTTC. It specifies CASRASGGSDEQFF.

This sequence joins TRBV7-2 and TRBJ2-4, with 7 bases identical to TRBD2. Germline V gene data show CDR1 as SGHTA and CDR2 as FQGNSA. V trimming: 4 bases; J trimming: 6 bases; junction bases outside the gene matches: 9. There are 15 residues in the CDR3. The CDR3 loop reads CASSSTGLDTNIQYF. CDR3 nucleotides: TGTGCCAGCAGCTCAACTGGACTAGACACAAACATTCAGTACTTC.

This clonotype was seen at least ten times. The V gene is TRBV6-2 or TRBV6-3, the J gene TRBJ2-5; possible D gene TRBD1, 6 bases. Germline lookup yields CDR1 MNHEY and CDR2 SVGEGT. Trimming took 4 bases from V and 5 from J, leaving 17 bases between them. This CDR3 is 15 amino acids long. The CDR3 spells CASSFADGGRETQYF. CDR3 nucleotides: TGTGCCAGCAGTTTCGCCGATGGGGGCAGGGAGACCCAGTACTTC.

V gene TRBV6-1 combines with J gene TRBJ1-5; no firm D call. The CDR3 is 12 residues long. The V gene's germline CDR1 is MNHNS and CDR2 SASEGT. With 5 bases removed from V and 15 bases from J, the gap between germline ends came to 17 bases. CDR3 protein: CASSLDTGLAHF. Written as DNA, the CDR3 is TGTGCCAGCAGTCTCGACACCGGACTAGCGCATTTT.

At least ten counts were recorded for this clonotype. The chain recombines TRBV18 with TRBJ2-7; tentatively, D is TRBD2 (5 bases). Per germline, CDR1 KGHSH and CDR2 LQKENI. Deletions cut 2 bases from V and 2 bases from J, with 16 bases between. The CDR3 extends over 16 amino acids. DNA for the CDR3: TGTGCCAGCTCACCATTGGCGACTGCTAGCCCCTACGAGCAGTACTTC. This translates into CASSPLATASPYEQYF.

This clonotype was recorded many times. The CDR3 sequence: CSARGGTGAYEQYF. DNA of the CDR3: TGCAGTGCTAGAGGTGGGACAGGAGCCTACGAGCAGTACTTC. The chain employs TRBV20-1 and TRBJ2-7; 8 bases are a match to TRBD1. Trimming at V came to 1 base and at J to 2 bases, leaving 4 bases not matched to a gene. Germline CDR1 and CDR2: DFQATT and SNEGSKA (reference sequence). The CDR3 covers 14 residues.

This clonotype has ten or more counts. The chain links TRBV3-1 to TRBJ2-7; 10 bases align to TRBD2. Germline-derived CDR1 and CDR2 are LGHDT and YNNKEL (reference sequence). There are 15 residues in the CDR3. Trimming at V came to 5 bases and at J to 1 base, leaving 5 bases not matched to a gene. CDR3 bases: TGTGCCAGCAGCTCGACTAGCGGGCTTTCCTACGAGCAGTACTTC. Protein sequence: CASSSTSGLSYEQYF.

This sequence joins TRBV19 and TRBJ1-5; no firm D call. CDR1 is LNHDA and CDR2 is SQIVND in the germline V gene (reference sequence). The V end lost 3 bases, the J end lost 3 bases, and 9 bases lay between the germline ends. The CDR3 is 14 residues long. The CDR3 loop is CASSITADNQPQHF. For the CDR3, the DNA is TGTGCCAGTAGTATTACGGCCGACAATCAGCCCCAGCATTTT.